This T cell receptor (beta chain) stems from a study of T cells in Graves' hyperthyroidism and ophthalmopathy. This clonotype appeared many times. V was cut by 2 bases and J by 2 bases, with 7 bases left in between. The CDR3 sequence is 13 residues long. Amplification targeted TCR beta CDR3 regions from RNA transcripts. The TCR CDR3 was amplified in a first-round RT-PCR using the HTBI primer set. TCRdb ran MiXCR on the multiplex PCR reads and lists one entry per CDR3 protein. Among tens of thousands of distinct CDR3 sequences, about 52% were seen once, and the ten largest hold more than 25%. The source is a woman aged 35 to 49 with Graves' ophthalmopathy. V usage is TRBV12-3 or TRBV12-4 and J usage is TRBJ2-7, with D hard to call. The sequenced sample was blood. CDR3 sequence (DNA): TGTGCCAGCAGTTTAAGCAGAACCTACGAGCAGTACTTC. Its translation: CASSLSRTYEQYF.